Sequencing of this T cell receptor beta chain was carried out in a study of T cell repertoires in cytomegalovirus infection. Study overall: As its CMV epitopes, the study selected recently identified HLA-C-restricted and well-studied HLA-B-restricted targets. TCR beta signatures that were public indicated CMV infection and matching HLA type. Broader study findings: Within the response measured ex vivo, HLA-C-restricted CMV-specific TCR beta clonotypes were dominant.

This clonotype was counted a few times. Its antigen remains unknown. Each CDR3 protein gets one entry after TCRdb re-called the reads with MiXCR. The data hold about 20,000 distinct CDR3 sequences, with approximately 39% observed a single time. The CDR3 runs 15 residues. With V trimmed by 6 bases and J by 2 bases, 5 bases remained unmatched. Germline values: CDR1 MNHNS, CDR2 SASEGT. This receptor was obtained from a human donor in good health (CMV status not recorded). Some clones in this sample may be carry-over from other donors' samples. The chain is built from TRBV6-1 and TRBJ2-1; 9 bases map to TRBD1. Sequenced here: CD8+ T cells from cultured PBMCs, sampled from culture after CMV antigen stimulation. The CDR3: CASSEGQGAYNEQFF. CDR3 coding DNA: TGTGCCAGCAGCGAGGGACAGGGCGCCTACAATGAGCAGTTCTTC.